Sequencing of this T cell receptor beta chain was carried out in a study of cytomegalovirus exposure and HLA in healthy donors. Study-wide context: An earlier analysis found 95 million to 140 million unique TCR beta sequences from approximately 170 million T cells.

Remarks on this clone: Its cognate antigen is unknown.

CDR1 and CDR2 from the germline V gene are SQVTM and ANQGSEA. Trimming at V came to 7 bases and at J to 2 bases, leaving 8 bases not matched to a gene. CDR3 length equals 15 residues. PCR was performed using 60 Vbeta and 13 Jbeta primers. Profiling relied on immunoSEQ multiplex PCR, and the TCRdb table lists in-frame clones only, not all of them. The sample lists tens of thousands of clones, around 84% occurring once. Findings of the study overall: Roughly uniform sequencing depth across donors was assumed, possibly incorrectly.

The chain has TRBV29-1 and TRBJ1-5; 10 bases fit TRBD1. This clonotype was sampled from a woman aged 40 to 55 in good health and CMV-seronegative. Sequencing used PBMCs. CDR3 in amino acids: CSARQGASGNQPQHF. In DNA, the CDR3 is TGCAGCGCCCGACAGGGGGCATCCGGCAATCAGCCCCAGCATTTT.